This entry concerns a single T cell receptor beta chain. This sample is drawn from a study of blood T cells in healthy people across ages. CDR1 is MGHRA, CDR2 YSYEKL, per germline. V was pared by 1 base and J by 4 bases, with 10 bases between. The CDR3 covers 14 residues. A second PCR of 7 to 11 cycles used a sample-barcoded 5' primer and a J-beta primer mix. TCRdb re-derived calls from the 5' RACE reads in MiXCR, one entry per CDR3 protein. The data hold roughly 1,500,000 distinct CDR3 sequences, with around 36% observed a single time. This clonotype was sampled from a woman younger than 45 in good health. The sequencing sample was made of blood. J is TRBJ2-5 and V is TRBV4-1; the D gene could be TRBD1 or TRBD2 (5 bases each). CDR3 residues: CASSQGGAGETQYF. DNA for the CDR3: TGCGCCAGCAGCCAAGGTGGGGCGGGAGAGACCCAGTACTTC.